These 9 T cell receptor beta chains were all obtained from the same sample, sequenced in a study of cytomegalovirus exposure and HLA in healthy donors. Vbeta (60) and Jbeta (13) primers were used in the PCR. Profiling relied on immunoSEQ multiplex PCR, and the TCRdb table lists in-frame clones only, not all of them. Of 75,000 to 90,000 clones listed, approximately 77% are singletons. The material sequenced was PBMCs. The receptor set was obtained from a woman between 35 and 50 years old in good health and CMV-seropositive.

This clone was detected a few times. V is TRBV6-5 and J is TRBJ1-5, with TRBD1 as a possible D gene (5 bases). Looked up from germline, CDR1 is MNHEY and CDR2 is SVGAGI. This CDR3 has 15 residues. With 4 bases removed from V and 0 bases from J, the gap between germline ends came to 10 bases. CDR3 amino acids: CASSSGGPSNQPQHF. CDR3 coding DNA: TGTGCCAGCAGTTCCGGGGGACCTAGCAATCAGCCCCAGCATTTT.

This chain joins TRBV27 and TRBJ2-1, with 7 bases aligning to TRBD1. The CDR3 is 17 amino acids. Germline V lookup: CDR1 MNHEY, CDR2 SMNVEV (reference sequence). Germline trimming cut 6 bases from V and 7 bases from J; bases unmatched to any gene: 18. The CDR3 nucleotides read TGTGCCAGCAGGCCCCTAGGTGTCGAACAGGGGCTGAATGAGCAGTTCTTC. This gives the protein CASRPLGVEQGLNEQFF.

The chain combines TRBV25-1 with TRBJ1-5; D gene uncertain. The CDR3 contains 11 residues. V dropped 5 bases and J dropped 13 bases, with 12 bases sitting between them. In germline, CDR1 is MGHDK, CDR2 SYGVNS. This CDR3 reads CASSFGGRQHF. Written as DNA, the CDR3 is TGTGCCAGCAGTTTCGGAGGGAGGCAGCATTTT.

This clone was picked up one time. The DNA for the CDR3 is TGTGCCAGCAGTTACTCGGGGACAGGGGGCGAAAAACTGTTTTTT. Amino acid sequence: CASSYSGTGGEKLFF. The chain uses TRBV6-5 and TRBJ1-4, with TRBD1 identical over 12 bases. V dropped 0 bases and J dropped 8; count of bases not matched to a gene: 1. The CDR3 contains 15 residues. Germline assignment: CDR1 MNHEY and CDR2 SVGAGI.

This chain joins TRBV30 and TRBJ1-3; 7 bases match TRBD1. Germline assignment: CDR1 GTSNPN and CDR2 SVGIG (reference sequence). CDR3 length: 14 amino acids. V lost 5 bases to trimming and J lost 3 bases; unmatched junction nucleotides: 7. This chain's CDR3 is CAWETGMNGNTIYF. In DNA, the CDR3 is TGTGCCTGGGAGACAGGGATGAATGGAAACACCATATATTTT.

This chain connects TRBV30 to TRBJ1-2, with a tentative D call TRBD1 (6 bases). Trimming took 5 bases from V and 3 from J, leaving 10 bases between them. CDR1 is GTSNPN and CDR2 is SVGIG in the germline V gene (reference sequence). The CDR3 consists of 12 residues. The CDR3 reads CAWWDTYYGYTF. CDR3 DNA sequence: TGTGCCTGGTGGGACACATACTATGGCTACACCTTC.

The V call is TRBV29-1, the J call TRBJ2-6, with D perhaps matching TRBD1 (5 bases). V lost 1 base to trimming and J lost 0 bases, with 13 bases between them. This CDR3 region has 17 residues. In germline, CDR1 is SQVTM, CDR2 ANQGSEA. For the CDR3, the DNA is TGCAGCGTTGAAGTGGGGCAGGGAACCTCTGGGGCCAACGTCCTGACTTTC. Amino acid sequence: CSVEVGQGTSGANVLTF.

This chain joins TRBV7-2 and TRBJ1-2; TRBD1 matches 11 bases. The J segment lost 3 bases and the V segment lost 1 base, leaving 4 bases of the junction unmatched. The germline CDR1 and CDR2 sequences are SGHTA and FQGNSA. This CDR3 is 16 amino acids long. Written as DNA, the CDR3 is TGTGCCAGCAGCTTAGTTGGGACAGGGGGTTACTATGGCTACACCTTC. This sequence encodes CASSLVGTGGYYGYTF.

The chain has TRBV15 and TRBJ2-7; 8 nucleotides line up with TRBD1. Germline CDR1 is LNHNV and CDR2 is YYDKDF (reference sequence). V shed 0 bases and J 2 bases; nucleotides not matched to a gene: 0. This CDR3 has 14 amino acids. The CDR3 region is CATSREQGAYEQYF. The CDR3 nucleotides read TGTGCCACCAGCAGAGAACAGGGGGCCTACGAGCAGTACTTC.